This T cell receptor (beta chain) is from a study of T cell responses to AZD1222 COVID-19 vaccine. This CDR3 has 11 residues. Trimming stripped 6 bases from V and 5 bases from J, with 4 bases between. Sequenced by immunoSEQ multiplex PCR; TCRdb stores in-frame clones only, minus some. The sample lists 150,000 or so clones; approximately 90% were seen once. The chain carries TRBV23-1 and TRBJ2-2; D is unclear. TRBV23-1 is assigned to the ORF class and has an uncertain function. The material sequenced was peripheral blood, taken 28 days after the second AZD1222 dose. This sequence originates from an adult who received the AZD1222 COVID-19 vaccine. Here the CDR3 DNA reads TGCGCCAGCAGCCGGACCGGGGAGCTGTTTTTT. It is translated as CASSRTGELFF.